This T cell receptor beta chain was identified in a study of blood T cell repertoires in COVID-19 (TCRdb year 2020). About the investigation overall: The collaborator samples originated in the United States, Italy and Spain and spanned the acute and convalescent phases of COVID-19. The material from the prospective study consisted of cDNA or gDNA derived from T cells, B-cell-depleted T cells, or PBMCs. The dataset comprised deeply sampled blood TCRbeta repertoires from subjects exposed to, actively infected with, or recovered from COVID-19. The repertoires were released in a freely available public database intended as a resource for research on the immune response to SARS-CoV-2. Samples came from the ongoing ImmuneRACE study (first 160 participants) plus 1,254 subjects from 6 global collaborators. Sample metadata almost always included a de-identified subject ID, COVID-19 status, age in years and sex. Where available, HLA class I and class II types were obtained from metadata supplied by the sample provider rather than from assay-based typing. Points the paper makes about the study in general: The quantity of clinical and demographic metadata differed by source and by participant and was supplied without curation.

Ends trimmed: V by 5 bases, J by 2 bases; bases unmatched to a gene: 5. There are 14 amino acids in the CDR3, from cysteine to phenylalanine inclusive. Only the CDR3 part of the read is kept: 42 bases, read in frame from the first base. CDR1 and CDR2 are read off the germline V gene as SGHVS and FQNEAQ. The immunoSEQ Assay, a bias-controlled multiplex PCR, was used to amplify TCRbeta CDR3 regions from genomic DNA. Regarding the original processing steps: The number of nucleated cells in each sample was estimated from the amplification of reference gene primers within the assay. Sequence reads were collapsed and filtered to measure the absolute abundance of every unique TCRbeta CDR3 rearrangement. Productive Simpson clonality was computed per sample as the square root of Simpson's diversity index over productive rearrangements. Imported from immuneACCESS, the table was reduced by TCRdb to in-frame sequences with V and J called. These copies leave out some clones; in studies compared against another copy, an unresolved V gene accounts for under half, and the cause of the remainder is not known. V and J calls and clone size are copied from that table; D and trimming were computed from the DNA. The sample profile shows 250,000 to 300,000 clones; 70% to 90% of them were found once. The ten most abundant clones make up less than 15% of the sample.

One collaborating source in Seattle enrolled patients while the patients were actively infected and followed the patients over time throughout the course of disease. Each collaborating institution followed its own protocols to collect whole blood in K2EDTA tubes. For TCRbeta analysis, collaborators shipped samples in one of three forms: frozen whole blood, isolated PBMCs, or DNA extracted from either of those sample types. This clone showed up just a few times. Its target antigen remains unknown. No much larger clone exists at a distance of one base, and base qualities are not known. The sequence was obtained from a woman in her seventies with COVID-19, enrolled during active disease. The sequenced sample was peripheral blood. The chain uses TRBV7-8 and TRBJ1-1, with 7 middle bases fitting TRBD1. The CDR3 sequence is CASSQGQINTEAFF. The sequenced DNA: TGTGCCAGCAGCCAGGGACAGATAAACACTGAAGCTTTCTTT.